A single sample gave rise to the 18 T cell receptor beta chains below, sequenced in a study of cytomegalovirus exposure and HLA in healthy donors (dated by TCRdb to 2017 to 2019). Library preparation was by the immunoSEQ multiplex PCR assay. The multiplex PCR relied on a mix of 60 forward primers for TCR Vbeta segments and 13 reverse primers for TCR Jbeta segments. What TCRdb holds here is the immuneACCESS table cut down to in-frame rearrangements. Part of the clones is not present; checked against another copy, under half of the missing clones reflect an unresolved V gene, and the others are unexplained. The sample has around 200,000 clones on record, less than 90% of them singletons. The ten biggest clones cover roughly 0.34% of the sample. Sequencing was performed on PBMCs. These receptors were collected from a woman in her 30s in good health and CMV-seronegative.

The chain has TRBV5-1 and TRBJ1-2; 9 nucleotides agree with TRBD1. The CDR3 length is 15 residues. Germline V gene data show CDR1 as SGHRS and CDR2 as YFSETQ. Unmatched junction bases numbered 6, after V lost 2 bases and J lost 4 bases. As DNA, the CDR3 is TGCGCCAGCAGCTTTGGGACAGGGTTTACCTATGGCTACACCTTC. It specifies CASSFGTGFTYGYTF.

The J gene is TRBJ2-2, the V gene TRBV29-1; 7 bases are shared with TRBD1. CDR1 SQVTM and CDR2 ANQGSEA come from the germline V gene. V lost 4 bases to trimming and J lost 4 bases; unmatched junction nucleotides: 6. The CDR3 is made up of 14 amino acids. The CDR3 sequence: CSVGGGESTGELFF. The CDR3 region has the DNA TGCAGCGTTGGAGGGGGCGAGAGCACCGGGGAGCTGTTTTTT.

In its sample, this clone was seen once. This chain links TRBV11-2 with TRBJ2-5; 14 nucleotides agree with TRBD2. Germline V gene lookup returns CDR1 SGHAT and CDR2 FQNNGV. The junction had 3 bases not matched to a gene; V was cut back by 4 bases and J by 2 bases. This CDR3 comprises 16 residues. The DNA for the CDR3 is TGTGCCAGCAGCTCAGGACTAGCGGGAGGACAAGAGACCCAGTACTTC. Translating it yields CASSSGLAGGQETQYF.

The chain combines TRBV9 with TRBJ2-3; D is unclear. This CDR3 has 16 amino acids. Germline loops: CDR1 SGDLS, CDR2 YYNGEE. The V end lost 0 bases, the J end lost 2 bases, and 13 bases lay between the germline ends. DNA for the CDR3: TGTGCCAGCAGCGTAGACTCTCGGTATAACACAGATACGCAGTATTTT. As protein: CASSVDSRYNTDTQYF.

This chain links TRBV5-1 with TRBJ2-1, with 8 bases aligning to TRBD2. Germline V gives CDR1 SGHRS, CDR2 YFSETQ. After removal of 4 bases from V and 0 bases from J, the junction contained 6 bases not matched to a gene. This CDR3 has 16 amino acids. This chain's CDR3 is CASSMTSVSSYNEQFF. For the CDR3, the DNA is TGCGCCAGCAGCATGACTAGCGTTAGCTCCTACAATGAGCAGTTCTTC.

The V and J genes are TRBV9 and TRBJ2-3, with TRBD2 as a possible D gene (6 bases). Trimming cost V 4 bases and J 3 bases, with 15 bases left between them. Germline V gene data show CDR1 as SGDLS and CDR2 as YYNGEE. CDR3 length: 15 residues. The chain's CDR3 is CASSRPGLATDTQYF. The CDR3 nucleotides read TGTGCCAGCAGCCGCCCTGGGCTAGCGACAGATACGCAGTATTTT.

Of note for this clone: At one end, the junction sequence differs from germline, possibly due to a read error. The chain combines TRBV9 with TRBJ2-1; D is perhaps TRBD2 (5 bases). In germline, CDR1 is SGDLS, CDR2 YYNGEE. This CDR3 contains 15 residues. The CDR3 region has the DNA TGTGTCAGCAGCGTAGGAGGAGTTCGATACAATGAGCAGTTCTTC. Translated, it gives CVSSVGGVRYNEQFF.

The chain employs TRBV5-1 and TRBJ1-1; D uncertain. Trimming cost V 0 bases and J 5 bases, with 14 bases left between them. In germline, CDR1 is SGHRS, CDR2 YFSETQ. This CDR3 has 15 amino acids. CDR3 sequence: CASSLGGIPGTEAFF. In DNA, the CDR3 is TGCGCCAGCAGCTTGGGGGGAATCCCGGGGACTGAAGCTTTCTTT.

The chain carries TRBV28 and TRBJ2-4, with 7 bases matching TRBD1. Unmatched junction bases numbered 9, after V lost 7 bases and J lost 3 bases. Germline CDR1 and CDR2: MDHEN and SYDVKM. CDR3 length equals 15 residues. The CDR3 DNA reads TGTGCCAGCATATCGGCTCCAGGGGGCAAAAACATTCAGTACTTC. Translated, it gives CASISAPGGKNIQYF.

The rearrangement uses TRBV4-1 and TRBJ2-1, with 11 bases identical to TRBD2. The CDR3 sequence is 17 residues long. Germline V gene lookup returns CDR1 MGHRA and CDR2 YSYEKL. Germline trimming cut 4 bases from V and 7 bases from J; bases unmatched to any gene: 12. The CDR3 bases are TGCGCCAGCAGCCCCACAGTAGCGGGGGGGAGTCTAAATGAGCAGTTCTTC. Residues: CASSPTVAGGSLNEQFF.

As DNA, the CDR3 is TGTGCCAGCAGCTCACGGACTAGTTCTCTTGGGGAGCTGTTTTTT. It translates to CASSSRTSSLGELFF. The V call is TRBV5-4, the J call TRBJ2-2, with TRBD2 matching 7 bases. The V and J ends lost 3 bases and 8 bases, in that order; junction bases with no gene match: 10. The length of the CDR3 is 15 residues. Germline CDR1 and CDR2: SGHNT and YYREEE (reference sequence). The full variable domain, with the rest looked up from reference TRBV5-4 and TRBJ2-2, is ETGVTQSPTHLIKTRGQQVTLRCSSQSGHNTVSWYQQALGQGPQFIFQYYREEENGRGNFPPRFSGLQFPNYSSELNVNALELDDSALYLCASSSRTSSLGELFFGEGSRLTVL.

The chain uses TRBV4-2 and TRBJ1-5, with TRBD1 as a possible D gene (5 bases). CDR3 length: 16 amino acids. Deletions cut 3 bases from V and 0 bases from J, with 12 bases between. Per germline, CDR1 LGHNA and CDR2 YNFKEQ. The CDR3 reads CASSQVGGLSNQPQHF. The CDR3 DNA follows: TGTGCCAGCAGCCAGGTGGGGGGACTTAGCAATCAGCCCCAGCATTTT.

V usage is TRBV6-1 and J usage is TRBJ2-2; the match to TRBD2 covers 12 bases. Per the germline V gene, CDR1 is MNHNS and CDR2 is SASEGT. The CDR3 loop spans 17 amino acids. Unmatched junction bases numbered 5, after V lost 4 bases and J lost 2 bases. This CDR3 reads CASSARLAGANTGELFF. The CDR3 region has the DNA TGTGCCAGCAGTGCCAGACTAGCGGGAGCCAACACCGGGGAGCTGTTTTTT.

In this sample, this clone turned up a few times. The CDR3 bases are TGTGCCAGCGGGGCAGGGATTGACAATGAGCAGTTCTTC. This codes for CASGAGIDNEQFF. The chain carries TRBV7-3 and TRBJ2-1; D might be TRBD1 (5 bases). This CDR3 spans 13 amino acids. With 8 bases removed from V and 5 bases from J, the gap between germline ends came to 13 bases. Germline V gene data show CDR1 as SGHTA and CDR2 as FQGTGA.

This clone was counted a few times. The rearrangement links TRBV7-2 to TRBJ1-1, with D hard to call. The CDR3 consists of 14 residues. V was trimmed by 1 base and J by 5 bases, leaving 11 bases between them. CDR1 and CDR2 (germline): SGHTA, FQGNSA. The CDR3 spells CASSLVGWETEAFF. Written as DNA, the CDR3 is TGTGCCAGCAGCTTAGTCGGGTGGGAGACTGAAGCTTTCTTT.

CDR3 sequence (DNA): TGTGCCAGCAGCCTAACGGGACAGGGTGTCGTGGATACGCAGTATTTT. As protein: CASSLTGQGVVDTQYF. This chain links TRBV7-2 with TRBJ2-3; 9 bases are a match to TRBD1. The germline V gene has CDR1 SGHTA and CDR2 FQGNSA. V was clipped by 5 bases and J by 6 bases; unmatched bases: 12. The CDR3 is 16 residues long.

The V call is TRBV5-1, the J call TRBJ2-7; no clear D gene. The CDR3 is 16 amino acids. The V gene lost 4 bases and the J gene lost 2 bases, with 19 bases spanning the gap. Germline V gives CDR1 SGHRS, CDR2 YFSETQ. CDR3 sequence (DNA): TGCGCCAGCAGCCCGTCGGTAGGCGGCCAACCCTACGAGCAGTACTTC. Translating gives CASSPSVGGQPYEQYF.

This clone appeared a single time. V gene TRBV4-2 combines with J gene TRBJ1-3; possibly TRBD1 for D (5 bases). V was cut by 0 bases and J by 0 bases, with 12 bases left in between. Per the germline V gene, CDR1 is LGHNA and CDR2 is YNFKEQ. This CDR3 spans 17 amino acids. The CDR3 nucleotides are TGTGCCAGCAGCCAAGAGGTGGCGGGGACCTCTGGAAACACCATATATTTT. It yields the protein CASSQEVAGTSGNTIYF.